The T cell receptor (beta chain) under discussion was sequenced for a study of T cell responses to AZD1222 COVID-19 vaccine. Generated by immunoSEQ multiplex PCR, the TCRdb table keeps only in-frame clones and is missing some. Here the sample spans 95,000 to 110,000 clones, about 87% being singletons. The CDR3 runs 13 residues. Germline V gives CDR1 ENHRY, CDR2 SYGVKD. Deletions cut 7 bases from V and 7 bases from J, with 11 bases between. Here the sequenced sample was peripheral blood, taken on day 0 of AZD1222 vaccination. The V gene is TRBV10-3, the J gene TRBJ1-6; TRBD1 might be the D (5 bases). The source is an adult in good health. CDR3 loop: CAITGERNSPLHF. CDR3 DNA: TGTGCCATCACGGGGGAGAGAAATTCACCCCTCCACTTT.